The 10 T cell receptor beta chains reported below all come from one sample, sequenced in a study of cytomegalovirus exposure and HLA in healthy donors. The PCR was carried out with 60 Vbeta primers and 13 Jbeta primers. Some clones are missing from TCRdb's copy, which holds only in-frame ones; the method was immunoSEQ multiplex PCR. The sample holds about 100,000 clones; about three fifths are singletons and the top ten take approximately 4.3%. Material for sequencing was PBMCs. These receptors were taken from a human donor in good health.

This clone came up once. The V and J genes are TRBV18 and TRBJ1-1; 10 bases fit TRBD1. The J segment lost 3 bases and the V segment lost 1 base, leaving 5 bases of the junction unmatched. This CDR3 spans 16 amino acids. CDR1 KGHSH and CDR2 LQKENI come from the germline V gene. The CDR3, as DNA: TGTGCCAGCTCACCACAGAGGACAGGGGGGGACACTGAAGCTTTCTTT. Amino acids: CASSPQRTGGDTEAFF.

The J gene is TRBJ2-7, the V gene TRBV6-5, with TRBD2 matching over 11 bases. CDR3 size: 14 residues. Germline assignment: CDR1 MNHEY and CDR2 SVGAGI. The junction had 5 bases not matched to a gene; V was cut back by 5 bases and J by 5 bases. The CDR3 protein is CASSPGTSGHEQYF. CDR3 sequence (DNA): TGTGCCAGCAGTCCCGGGACTAGCGGCCACGAGCAGTACTTC.

The chain's CDR3 is CASSLGTGVYGQFF. CDR3 nucleotides: TGTGCCAGCAGCTTAGGGACAGGGGTGTATGGGCAGTTCTTC. The rearrangement uses TRBV7-3 and TRBJ2-1; 10 positions agree with TRBD1. J gave up 12 bases and V 2 bases, and 7 bases lay outside the gene matches. The CDR3 runs to 14 residues. Germline V gene sequence: CDR1 SGHTA, CDR2 FQGTGA.

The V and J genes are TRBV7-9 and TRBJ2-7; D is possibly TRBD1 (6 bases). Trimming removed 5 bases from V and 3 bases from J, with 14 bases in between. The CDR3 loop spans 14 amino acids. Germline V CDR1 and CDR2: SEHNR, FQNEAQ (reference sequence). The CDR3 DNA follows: TGTGCCAGCAGCGCCAGGGGTAATCACTACGAGCAGTACTTC. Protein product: CASSARGNHYEQYF.

The CDR3 DNA reads TGTGCCAGTAGTCACAGGGTTAGCTCCTACGAGCAGTACTTC. Translation: CASSHRVSSYEQYF. The rearrangement uses TRBV19 and TRBJ2-7, with D possibly being TRBD1 (6 bases). The CDR3 totals 14 residues. From germline, CDR1 is LNHDA and CDR2 SQIVND (reference sequence). Trimming pared 5 bases from V and 0 bases from J, leaving 11 bases between. The full variable domain, rest sourced from reference TRBV19 and TRBJ2-7, is DGGITQSPKYLFRKEGQNVTLSCEQNLNHDAMYWYRQDPGQGLRLIYYSQIVNDFQKGDIAEGYSVSREKKESFPLTVTSAQKNPTAFYLCASSHRVSSYEQYFGPGTRLTVT.

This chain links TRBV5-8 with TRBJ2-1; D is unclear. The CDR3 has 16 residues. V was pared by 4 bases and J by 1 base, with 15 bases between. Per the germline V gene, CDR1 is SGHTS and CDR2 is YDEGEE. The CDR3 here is CASSNPSRQSYNEQFF. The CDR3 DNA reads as TGTGCCAGCAGCAACCCTAGTAGGCAGTCCTACAATGAGCAGTTCTTC.

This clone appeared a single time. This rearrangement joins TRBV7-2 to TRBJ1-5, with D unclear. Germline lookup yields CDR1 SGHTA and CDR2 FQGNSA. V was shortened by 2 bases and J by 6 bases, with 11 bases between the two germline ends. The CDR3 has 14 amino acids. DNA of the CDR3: TGTGCCAGCAGCTTACTGGTGATGGCTCAGCCCCAGCATTTT. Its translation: CASSLLVMAQPQHF.

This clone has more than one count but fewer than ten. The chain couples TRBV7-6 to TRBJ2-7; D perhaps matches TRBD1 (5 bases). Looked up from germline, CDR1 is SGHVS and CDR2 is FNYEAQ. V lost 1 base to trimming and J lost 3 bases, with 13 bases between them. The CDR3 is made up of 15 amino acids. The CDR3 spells CASSLGRGHGYEQYF. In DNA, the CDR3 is TGTGCCAGCAGCTTAGGAAGGGGCCATGGCTACGAGCAGTACTTC.

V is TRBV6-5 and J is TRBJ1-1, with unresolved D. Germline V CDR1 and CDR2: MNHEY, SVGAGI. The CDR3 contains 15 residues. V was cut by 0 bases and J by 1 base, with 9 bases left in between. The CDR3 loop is CASSYSSATNTEAFF. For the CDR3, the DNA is TGTGCCAGCAGTTACTCGAGCGCAACGAACACTGAAGCTTTCTTT.

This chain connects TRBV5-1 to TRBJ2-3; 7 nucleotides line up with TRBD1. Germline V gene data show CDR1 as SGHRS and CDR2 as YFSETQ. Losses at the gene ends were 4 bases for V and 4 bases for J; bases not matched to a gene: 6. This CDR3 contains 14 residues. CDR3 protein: CASSALTGSDTQYF. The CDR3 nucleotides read TGCGCCAGCAGCGCATTGACAGGGTCAGATACGCAGTATTTT.